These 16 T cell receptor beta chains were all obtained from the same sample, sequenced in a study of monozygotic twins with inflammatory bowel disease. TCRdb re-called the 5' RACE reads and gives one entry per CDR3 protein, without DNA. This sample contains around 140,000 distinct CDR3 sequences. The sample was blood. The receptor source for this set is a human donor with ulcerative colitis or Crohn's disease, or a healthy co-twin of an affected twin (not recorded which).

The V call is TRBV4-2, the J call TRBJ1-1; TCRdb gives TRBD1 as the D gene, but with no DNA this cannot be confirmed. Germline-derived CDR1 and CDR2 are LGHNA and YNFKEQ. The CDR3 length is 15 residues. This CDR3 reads CASSQKMTGSYEAFF.

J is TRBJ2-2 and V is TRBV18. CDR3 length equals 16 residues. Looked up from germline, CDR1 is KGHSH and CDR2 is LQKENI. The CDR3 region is CASSPQGNFNTGELFF.

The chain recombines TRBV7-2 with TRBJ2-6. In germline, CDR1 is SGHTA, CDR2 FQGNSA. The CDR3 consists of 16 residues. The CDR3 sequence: CASSLTSNPGANVLTF.

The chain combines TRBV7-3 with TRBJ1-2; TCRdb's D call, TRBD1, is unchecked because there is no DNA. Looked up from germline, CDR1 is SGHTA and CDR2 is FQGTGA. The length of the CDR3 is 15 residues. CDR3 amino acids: CASSLYSGGSYGYTF. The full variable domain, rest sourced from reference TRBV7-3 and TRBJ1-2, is GAGVSQTPSNKVTEKGKYVELRCDPISGHTALYWYRQSLGQGPEFLIYFQGTGAADDSGLPNDRFFAVRPEGSVSTLKIQRTERGDSAVYLCASSLYSGGSYGYTFGSGTRLTVV.

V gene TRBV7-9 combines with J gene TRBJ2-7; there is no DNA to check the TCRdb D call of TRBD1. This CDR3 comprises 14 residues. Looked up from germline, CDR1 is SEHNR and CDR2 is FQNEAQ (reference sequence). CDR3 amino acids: CASSGRGMYYEQYF.

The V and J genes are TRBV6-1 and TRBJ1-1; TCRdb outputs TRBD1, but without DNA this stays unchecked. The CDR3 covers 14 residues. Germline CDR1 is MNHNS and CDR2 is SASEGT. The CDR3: CATRQGLLRTEAFF.

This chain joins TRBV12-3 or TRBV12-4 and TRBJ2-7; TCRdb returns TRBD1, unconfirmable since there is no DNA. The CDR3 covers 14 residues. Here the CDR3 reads CASSPRDRTYEQYF.

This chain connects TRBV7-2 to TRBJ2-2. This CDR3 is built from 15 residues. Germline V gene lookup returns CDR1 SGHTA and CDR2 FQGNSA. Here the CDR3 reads CASSLAAMNTGELFF.

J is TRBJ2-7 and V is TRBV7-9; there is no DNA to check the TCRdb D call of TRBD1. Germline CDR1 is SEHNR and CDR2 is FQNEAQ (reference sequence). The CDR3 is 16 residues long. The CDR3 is CASREYRVSSSYEQYF.

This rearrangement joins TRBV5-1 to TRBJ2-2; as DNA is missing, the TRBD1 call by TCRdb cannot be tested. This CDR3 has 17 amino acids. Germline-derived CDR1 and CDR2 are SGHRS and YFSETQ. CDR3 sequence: CASSWTGSAVNTGELFF.

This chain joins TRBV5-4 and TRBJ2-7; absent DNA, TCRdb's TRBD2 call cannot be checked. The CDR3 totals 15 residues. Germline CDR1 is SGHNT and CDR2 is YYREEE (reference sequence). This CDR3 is CASSLVGGGSYEQYF.

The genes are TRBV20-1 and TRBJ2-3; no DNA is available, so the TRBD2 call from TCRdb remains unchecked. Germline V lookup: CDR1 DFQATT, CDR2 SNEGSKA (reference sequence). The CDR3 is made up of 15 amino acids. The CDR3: CSAQQTSGWTDTQYF.

The CDR3 sequence is CASSHLLGTGVGNTIYF. The V and J genes are TRBV4-3 and TRBJ1-3; TCRdb's D call of TRBD1 is untestable without DNA. The CDR3 is 17 amino acids. Looked up from germline, CDR1 is LGHNA and CDR2 is YSLEER.

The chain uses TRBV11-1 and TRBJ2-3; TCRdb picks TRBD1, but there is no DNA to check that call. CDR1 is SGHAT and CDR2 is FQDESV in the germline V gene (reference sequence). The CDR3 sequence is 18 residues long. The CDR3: CASSLRGTGEFRTDTQYF.

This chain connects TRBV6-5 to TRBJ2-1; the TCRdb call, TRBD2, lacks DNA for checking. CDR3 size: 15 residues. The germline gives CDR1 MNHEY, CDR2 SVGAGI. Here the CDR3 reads CASSYSRGTYNEQFF.

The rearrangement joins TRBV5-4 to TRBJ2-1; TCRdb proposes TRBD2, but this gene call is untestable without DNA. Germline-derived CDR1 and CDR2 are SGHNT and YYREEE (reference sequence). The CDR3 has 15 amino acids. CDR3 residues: CASSLASGRRYEQFF.